The clone carrying this TCR beta chain was detected many times. In TCRdb, the reads were re-called with MiXCR into one record per CDR3 protein. There are about 740,000 distinct CDR3 sequences in the sample; 35% to 45% occur only once, and 2.5% to 3% lies in the top ten. The source of the sample is a study of T cell repertoires in cytomegalovirus infection. Overall study: Matching HLA type, along with CMV infection, was indicated by public TCR beta signatures.

Losses at the gene ends were 4 bases for V and 2 bases for J; bases not matched to a gene: 5. The germline CDR1 and CDR2 sequences are SGHNT and YENEEA. This CDR3 region has 16 residues. This clonotype was obtained from a human donor in good health (CMV status not recorded). Some clones in this sample may be carry-over from other donors' samples. This chain joins TRBV11-3 and TRBJ2-1; 10 bases match TRBD2. The source material was PBMCs. The CDR3 protein is CASSYASGSTYNEQFF. DNA for the CDR3: TGTGCCAGCAGCTACGCTAGCGGGAGTACCTACAATGAGCAGTTCTTC.